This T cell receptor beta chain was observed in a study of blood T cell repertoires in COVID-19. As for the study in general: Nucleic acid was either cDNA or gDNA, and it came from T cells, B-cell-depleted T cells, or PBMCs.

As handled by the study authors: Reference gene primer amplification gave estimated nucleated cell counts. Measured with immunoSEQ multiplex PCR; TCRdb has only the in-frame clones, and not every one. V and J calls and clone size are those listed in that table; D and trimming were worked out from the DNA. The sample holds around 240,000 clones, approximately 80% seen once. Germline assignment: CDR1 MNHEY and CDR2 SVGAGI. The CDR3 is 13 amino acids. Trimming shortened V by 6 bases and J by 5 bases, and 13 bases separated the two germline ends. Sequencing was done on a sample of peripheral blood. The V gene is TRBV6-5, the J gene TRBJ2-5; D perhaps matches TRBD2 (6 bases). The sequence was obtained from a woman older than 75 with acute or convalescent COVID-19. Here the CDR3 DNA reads TGTGCCAGCAGCGCAACTAGCCTGGAGACCCAGTACTTC. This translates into CASSATSLETQYF.